The clone carrying this TCR beta chain was counted ten times or more. Antigen: not known. TCRdb independently ran MiXCR on the 5' RACE reads; one entry per CDR3 protein. Of hundreds of thousands of distinct CDR3 sequences in the sample, around 8.6% were seen once. This entry is derived from a study of identical twins. Findings and limits, study-wide: Cord blood beta clonotypes present at high abundance carried fewer insertions; no such pattern appeared in memory repertoires. Twins' surplus sharing was weaker for beta out-of-frame sequences.

The CDR3 length is 18 residues. CDR1 and CDR2 (germline): KGHDR, SFDVKD. Trimming removed 3 bases from V and 9 bases from J; junction bases left unmatched: 14. The same sample was also studied in work on yellow fever vaccine responses in identical twins. From that study: Among the twins, the vaccine T cell response reportedly seemed partly convergent and partly personalized.

The chain joins TRBV24-1 to TRBJ2-1; 12 bases agree with TRBD2. The receptor was isolated from a woman aged 18-29 years in good health. The sequencing sample was made of PBMCs. The CDR3 protein is CATSDRQGLAGGSIEQFF. The CDR3 coding sequence is TGTGCCACCAGTGATCGACAGGGTCTAGCGGGGGGGTCCATTGAGCAGTTCTTC.